This T cell receptor beta chain originates from a study of blood T cell repertoires in COVID-19. This CDR3 has 11 amino acids. The germline V gene encodes CDR1 GTSNPN and CDR2 SVGIG (reference sequence). Trimming took 0 bases from V and 3 from J, leaving 3 bases between them. Measured with immunoSEQ multiplex PCR; TCRdb has only the in-frame clones, and not every one. The sample records approximately 240,000 clones, 80% to 95% being singletons. The material sequenced was peripheral blood. The V gene is TRBV30, the J gene TRBJ2-7; no firm D call. The clonotype originates from a man younger than 45 with COVID-19, enrolled during active disease. The CDR3 here is CAWSVRYEQYF. The DNA for the CDR3 is TGTGCCTGGAGTGTGCGCTACGAGCAGTACTTC. Together with reference TRBV30 and TRBJ2-7, the CDR3 gives the full variable domain: SQTIHQWPATLVQPVGSPLSLECTVEGTSNPNLYWYRQAAGRGLQLLFYSVGIGQISSEVPQNLSASRPQDRQFILSSKKLLLSDSGFYLCAWSVRYEQYFGPGTRLTVT.